The rows below give T cell receptor beta chains drawn from one sample of a study of shared clonotypes between healthy human individuals. The table came from immunoSEQ multiplex PCR; TCRdb's copy has only in-frame clones and leaves some out. The data hold about 2 million clones, with about 94% observed a single time. The sample taken for sequencing was naive CD8+ T cells sorted from blood. The receptors here all came from a young man in good health. The CDR3 runs from the conserved cysteine through the conserved F or W. A D gene is named only where the DNA matches it firmly. Clone size, where shown, is once, few, many, or a class for clones that have expanded.

cdr3_nt	cdr3_aa	v_call	j_call	clone_size	d_call
TGTGCCAGCAGTGAAACCCTGACTAGCGGGAGTGAGACCCAGTACTTC	CASSETLTSGSETQYF	TRBV2	TRBJ2-5	.	TRBD2
TGTGCCAGCAGCAAAGCGTCCAGTTCGGGGGGTAATTCACCCCTCCACTTT	CASSKASSSGGNSPLHF	TRBV21-1	TRBJ1-6	few	.
TGCAGTGCTAGAGATCAAGTGACCCAGTACTTC	CSARDQVTQYF	TRBV20-1	TRBJ2-5	.	.
TGTGCCAGCAGCTTTCAGCGGGAGGTCGATACGCAGTATTTT	CASSFQREVDTQYF	TRBV11-2	TRBJ2-3	.	TRBD2
TGTGCCAGCGGCTCCCTAAATCAGCCCCAGCATTTT	CASGSLNQPQHF	TRBV27	TRBJ1-5	few	.
TGTGCCAGCAGCCTCCCGGGGGGGAACACCGGGGAGCTGTTTTTT	CASSLPGGNTGELFF	TRBV6-5	TRBJ2-2	.	TRBD2
TGTGCCAGCAGCCTCCCCGACAGGGGCAATGAGCAGTTCTTC	CASSLPDRGNEQFF	TRBV7-2	TRBJ2-1	.	TRBD1
TGTGCCAGCAGCTTAGAGGGGGAGGGATTCTACGAGCAGTACTTC	CASSLEGEGFYEQYF	TRBV7-2	TRBJ2-7	once	.
TGTGCCAGCAGTTCTCTAGCGGGAGGACCCTACAATGAGCAGTTCTTC	CASSSLAGGPYNEQFF	TRBV27	TRBJ2-1	.	TRBD2
TGTGCCAGCAGCTTAGCTAGCGGGGGCCTATCCTACAATGAGCAGTTCTTC	CASSLASGGLSYNEQFF	TRBV7-9	TRBJ2-1	.	TRBD2
TGTGCCAGCAGTTTAGGTGGGACTAATGAAAAACTGTTTTTT	CASSLGGTNEKLFF	TRBV6-5	TRBJ1-4	.	.